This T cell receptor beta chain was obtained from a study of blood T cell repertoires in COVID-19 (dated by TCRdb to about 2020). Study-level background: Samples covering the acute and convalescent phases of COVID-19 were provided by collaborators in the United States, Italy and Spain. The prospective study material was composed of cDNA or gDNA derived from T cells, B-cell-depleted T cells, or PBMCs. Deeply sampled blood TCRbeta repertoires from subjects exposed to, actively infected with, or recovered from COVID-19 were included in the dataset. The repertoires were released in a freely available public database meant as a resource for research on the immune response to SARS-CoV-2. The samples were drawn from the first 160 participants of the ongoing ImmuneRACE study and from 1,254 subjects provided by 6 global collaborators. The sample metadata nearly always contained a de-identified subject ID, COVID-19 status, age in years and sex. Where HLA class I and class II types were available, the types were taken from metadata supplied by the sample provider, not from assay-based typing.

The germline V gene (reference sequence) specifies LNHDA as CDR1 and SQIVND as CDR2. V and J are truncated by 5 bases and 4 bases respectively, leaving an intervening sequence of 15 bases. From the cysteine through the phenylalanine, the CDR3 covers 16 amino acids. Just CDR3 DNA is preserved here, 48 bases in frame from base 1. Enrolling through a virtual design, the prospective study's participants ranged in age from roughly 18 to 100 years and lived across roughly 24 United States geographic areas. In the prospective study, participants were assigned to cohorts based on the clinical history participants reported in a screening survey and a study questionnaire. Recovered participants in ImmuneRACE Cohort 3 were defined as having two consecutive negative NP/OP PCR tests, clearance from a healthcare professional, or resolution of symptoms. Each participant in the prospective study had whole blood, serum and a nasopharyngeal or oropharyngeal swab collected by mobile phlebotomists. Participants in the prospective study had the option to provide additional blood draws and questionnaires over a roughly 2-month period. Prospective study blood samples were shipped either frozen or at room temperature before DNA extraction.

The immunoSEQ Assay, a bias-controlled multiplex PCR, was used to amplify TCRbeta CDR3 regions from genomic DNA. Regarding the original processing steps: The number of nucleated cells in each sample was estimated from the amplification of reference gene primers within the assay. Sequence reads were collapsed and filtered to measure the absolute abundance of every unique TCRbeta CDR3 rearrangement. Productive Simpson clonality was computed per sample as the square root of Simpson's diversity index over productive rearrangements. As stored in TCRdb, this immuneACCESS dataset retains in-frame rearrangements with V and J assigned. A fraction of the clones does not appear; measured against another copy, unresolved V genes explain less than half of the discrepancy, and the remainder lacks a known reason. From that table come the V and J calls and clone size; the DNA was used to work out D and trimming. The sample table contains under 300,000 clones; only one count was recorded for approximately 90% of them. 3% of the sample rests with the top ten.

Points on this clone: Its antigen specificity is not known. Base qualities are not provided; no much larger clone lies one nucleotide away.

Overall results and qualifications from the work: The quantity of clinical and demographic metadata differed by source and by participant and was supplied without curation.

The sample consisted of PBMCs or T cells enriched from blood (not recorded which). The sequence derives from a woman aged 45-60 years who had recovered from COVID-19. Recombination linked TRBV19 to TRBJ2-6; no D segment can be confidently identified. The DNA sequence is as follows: TGTGCCAGTAGTTTTCCGGGTTCGGAGGGGGCCAACGTCCTGACTTTC. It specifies CASSFPGSEGANVLTF.